Detailed here is one T cell receptor (beta chain). Its antigen is undetermined. This sample's time point: patch test 1, 2 weeks after DPC sensitization. Documented treatment: therapeutic diphenylcyclopropenone sensitization with weekly scalp DPC. This record belongs to a study of human T cells and chemical hapten exposure. CDR1 is KGHSH and CDR2 is LQKENI in the germline V gene. This CDR3 region has 13 residues. V was shortened by 3 bases and J by 8 bases, with 11 bases between the two germline ends. TCRdb itself ran the RACE reads through MiXCR, one entry per CDR3 protein. Among some 180,000 distinct CDR3 sequences listed, under 25% were seen once. Study-level findings and limits: Expanded TCRs made up significantly more big CDR3 similarity clusters than controls did.

This sequence originates from a woman in her forties or fifties with alopecia areata. Some clones in this sample may be carry-over from other donors' samples. The sample in question was whole blood, obtained in connection with sensitization to the hapten diphenylcyclopropenone (DPC). This sequence joins TRBV18 and TRBJ2-1, with D possibly called TRBD1 or TRBD2 (6 bases each). The CDR3 DNA sequence: TGTGCCAGCTCACCCGAGGGGGGCTATGAGCAGTTCTTC. It is translated as CASSPEGGYEQFF.